These T cell receptor beta chains were read from a single sample in a study of blood T cell repertoires in COVID-19. This table comes from immunoSEQ multiplex PCR, and its TCRdb copy is limited to in-frame clones, with some not included. The data show 350,000 to 450,000 clones, roughly 89% seen once. Sequenced: PBMCs or T cells enriched from blood (not recorded which). All receptors come from a woman aged 30 to 39 who had recovered from COVID-19. CDR3s include the opening cysteine and the closing phenylalanine or tryptophan. Each record gives: D gene, V gene, clone size, J gene, CDR3 DNA, CDR3 protein. A D gene is named only where the DNA matches it firmly. Clone size is shown for a subset of rows, as once, few, many or a class of expanded clone.

TRBD1,TRBV19,once,TRBJ2-2,TGTGCCAGTAGTATAGGGACAGGGGACGACACCGGGGAGCTGTTTTTT,CASSIGTGDDTGELFF
.,TRBV2,.,TRBJ1-4,TGTGCCAGCAAGATCGGCAGTACAGTTGAAAAACTGTTTTTT,CASKIGSTVEKLFF
.,TRBV19,once,TRBJ1-4,TGTGCCAGTAGTCCGGGGTTCGGAGAAAAACTGTTTTTT,CASSPGFGEKLFF
.,TRBV7-9,.,TRBJ2-1,TGTGCCAGCAGCTTAGATGCCCTATCCTACAATGAGCAGTTCTTC,CASSLDALSYNEQFF
.,TRBV5-6,.,TRBJ1-1,TGTGCCAGCACCCAGTGGGGCAGACAAACTGAAGCTTTCTTT,CASTQWGRQTEAFF
.,TRBV4-2,few,TRBJ1-1,TGTGCCAGCAGCCATTCTCAGGGGTTAGCTGAAGCTTTCTTT,CASSHSQGLAEAFF
.,TRBV27,.,TRBJ1-4,TGTGCCAGCAGTTCAGGGCCGAGTAGGGAAAAACTGTTTTTT,CASSSGPSREKLFF
TRBD2,TRBV5-4,.,TRBJ2-2,TGTGCCAGCAGCACGAGTGCGGGAGCCCCCGGGGAGCTGTTTTTT,CASSTSAGAPGELFF
TRBD1,TRBV5-1,.,TRBJ1-3,TGCGCCAGCAGCTCGACAGGGGGATCTGGAAACACCATATATTTT,CASSSTGGSGNTIYF
TRBD1,TRBV7-9,.,TRBJ2-1,TGTGCCAGCAGCCACCGGGACAGGGGGCTAAATGAGCAGTTCTTC,CASSHRDRGLNEQFF
.,TRBV30,.,TRBJ1-2,TGTGCCTGGAGTCTCGGACATTCCAACGGCTACACCTTC,CAWSLGHSNGYTF
TRBD2,TRBV12-5,.,TRBJ2-3,TGTGCTAGTGGTTTCAGCGGGGGTACAGATACGCAGTATTTT,CASGFSGGTDTQYF
TRBD1,TRBV2,.,TRBJ2-5,TGTGCCACCAAGACAGGGGAAGGAGAGACCCAGTACTTC,CATKTGEGETQYF
.,TRBV7-8,.,TRBJ1-1,TGTGCCAGCAGCCCCCTCCGGGGTTTTAACACTGAAGCTTTCTTT,CASSPLRGFNTEAFF
.,TRBV11-3,.,TRBJ1-2,TGTGCCAGCAGCTTAACAGAACTTAACTATGGCTACACCTTC,CASSLTELNYGYTF
TRBD1,TRBV6-2/TRBV6-3,few,TRBJ1-2,TGTGCCAGCAGTTACCCGGGACAGATTAGGGGCTACACCTTC,CASSYPGQIRGYTF
.,TRBV6-6,.,TRBJ2-7,TGTGCCAGCAGTTCCCTCGACAAGACCTACGAGCAGTACTTC,CASSSLDKTYEQYF
.,TRBV5-4,.,TRBJ2-5,TGTGCCAGCAGCTTGGAATTAACTGTCCCCCAAGAGACCCAGTACTTC,CASSLELTVPQETQYF
.,TRBV12-3/TRBV12-4,once,TRBJ1-2,TGTGCCAGCAGTTCAGGGGCCTATGGCTACACCTTC,CASSSGAYGYTF
TRBD2,TRBV30,.,TRBJ2-5,TGTGCCTGGAGTGGATGGACTAGCGGGAGTGAGACCCAGTACTTC,CAWSGWTSGSETQYF
TRBD1,TRBV5-1,once,TRBJ2-1,TGCGCCAGCAGTAAGGACAGGGCTTACAATGAGCAGTTCTTC,CASSKDRAYNEQFF
.,TRBV10-3,.,TRBJ2-7,TGTGCCATCAAGTCTAGTTTAAAAAGCTACGAGCAGTACTTC,CAIKSSLKSYEQYF
TRBD2,TRBV19,once,TRBJ2-1,TGTGCCAGTAGTACCCAGGCCAGCGGGGTCGAGCAGTTCTTC,CASSTQASGVEQFF
.,TRBV27,.,TRBJ1-1,TGTGCCAGCAAGGCCGGCGGCATGAACACTGAAGCTTTCTTT,CASKAGGMNTEAFF
TRBD1,TRBV9,.,TRBJ1-2,TGTGCCAGCAGCGCCGAGACAGGGGCGTATGGCTACACCTTC,CASSAETGAYGYTF
TRBD1,TRBV6-5,few,TRBJ1-5,TGTGCCAGCACCGGACAGGAGGACAGCAATCAGCCCCAGCATTTT,CASTGQEDSNQPQHF
.,TRBV11-2,once,TRBJ2-2,TGTGCCAGCAGCTTAGTTGACTCGAACACCGGGGAGCTGTTTTTT,CASSLVDSNTGELFF
TRBD1,TRBV6-6,few,TRBJ2-7,TGTGCCAGCAGTCGTCCCGGGACAGGGAACATTCCCTACGAGCAGTACTTC,CASSRPGTGNIPYEQYF
.,TRBV7-9,.,TRBJ1-2,TGTGCCAGCAGCCCGGAGCTGGTCTCAGGCTACACCTTC,CASSPELVSGYTF
TRBD1,TRBV28,.,TRBJ1-5,TGTGCCAGCAGTTTATTATCGTGGGGGACAGCTAATCAGCCCCAGCATTTT,CASSLLSWGTANQPQHF
.,TRBV24-1,.,TRBJ2-5,TGTGCCACCAGTGATCCCCAGTCTTCGTACCAAGAGACCCAGTACTTC,CATSDPQSSYQETQYF
.,TRBV5-8,.,TRBJ1-5,TGTGCCAGCAGCTTGACAGGGATCGCGATTAGCAATCAGCCCCAGCATTTT,CASSLTGIAISNQPQHF
.,TRBV3-1/TRBV3-2,.,TRBJ1-4,TGTGCCAGCAGCCAAGATTTGGTTACGCTATCTGAAAAACTGTTTTTT,CASSQDLVTLSEKLFF
.,TRBV30,once,TRBJ1-1,TGTGCCTGGAGTGTTATGCGGGGAATGTGGTCCTTCTTT,CAWSVMRGMWSFF
TRBD2,TRBV19,.,TRBJ2-4,TGTGCCACCTCACAACCGGGACTAGCGGGGGGCGTGGGATTTATGGCCAAAAACATTCAGTACTTC,CATSQPGLAGGVGFMAKNIQYF
TRBD2,TRBV7-2,.,TRBJ2-2,TGTGCCAGCAGCTTATGGGCGGGGGCGAACACCGGGGAGCTGTTTTTT,CASSLWAGANTGELFF
.,TRBV11-2,.,TRBJ1-5,TGTGCCAGCAGCCCAGGGCGGGGGGCGGATAATCTGGACCAGCATTTT,CASSPGRGADNLDQHF
.,TRBV3-1/TRBV3-2,.,TRBJ2-3,TGTGCCAGCAGCCAAGATTTTGGCGGGGGCACAGATACGCAGTATTTT,CASSQDFGGGTDTQYF
.,TRBV12-5,.,TRBJ1-4,TGTGCTAGTGGTTCAATACCCTTAGGCCCTAGAGAAAAACTGTTTTTT,CASGSIPLGPREKLFF
.,TRBV6-6,.,TRBJ2-1,TGTGCGGGGGGGCCAGTGGCGTTGGAGCAGTTCTTC,CAGGPVALEQFF
TRBD2,TRBV19,.,TRBJ2-1,TGTGCCAGTAGTACGTTAACTAGCGGGGCCTACAATGAGCAGTTCTTC,CASSTLTSGAYNEQFF
TRBD1,TRBV4-2,.,TRBJ1-4,TGTGCCAGCAGCCAAGACCAAGCCGGGACAGCTAATGAAAAACTGTTTTTT,CASSQDQAGTANEKLFF
TRBD1,TRBV30,few,TRBJ1-5,TGTGCCTGGAATGCGGGACAGCGCGGTCAGCCCCAGCATTTT,CAWNAGQRGQPQHF
TRBD2,TRBV7-2,.,TRBJ2-1,TGTGCCAGCAGCCCCGCCCCGGCAAGCGGGGGGATGGATGAGCAGTTCTTC,CASSPAPASGGMDEQFF
.,TRBV6-5,.,TRBJ2-3,TGTGCCAGCAGTTACTCGGGTAGCGGTTTGGTAAATACGCAGTATTTT,CASSYSGSGLVNTQYF
.,TRBV6-5,.,TRBJ2-4,TGTGCCAGCAGGAGGGCAGATAACAAAAACATTCAGTACTTC,CASRRADNKNIQYF
.,TRBV12-3/TRBV12-4,.,TRBJ2-3,TGTGCCAGCACCCGAACGGGTGACGCGCAGTATTTT,CASTRTGDAQYF
TRBD1,TRBV7-2,.,TRBJ1-2,TGTGCCAGCAGCTCCCGGACAGGGCCTTCTGGCTACACCTTC,CASSSRTGPSGYTF
TRBD1,TRBV9,many,TRBJ1-4,TGTGCCAGCAGCGTAGGACAGGGTGGTGAAAAACTGTTTTTT,CASSVGQGGEKLFF
.,TRBV29-1,.,TRBJ1-2,TGCAGCGTTGAAGGCCAGGGAAATGGCTACACCTTC,CSVEGQGNGYTF
TRBD2,TRBV15,.,TRBJ2-3,TGTGCCACCAAGCAGCGGGAGGGCCTCACAGATACGCAGTATTTT,CATKQREGLTDTQYF
.,TRBV2,.,TRBJ1-3,TGTGCCAGCAGTGAGCAGGGCCTACCTTCTGGAAACACCATATATTTT,CASSEQGLPSGNTIYF
.,TRBV6-5,.,TRBJ1-2,TGTGCCAGCAGCCCCGCGGCGATGATGTATGGCTACACCTTC,CASSPAAMMYGYTF
.,TRBV28,once,TRBJ2-5,TGTGCCAGCACCTCGGGGGGCGGAGAGACCCAGTACTTC,CASTSGGGETQYF
TRBD2,TRBV7-7,.,TRBJ2-5,TGTGCCAGCAGCTTAGGAGCTAGCGGAGGGGAGACCCAGTACTTC,CASSLGASGGETQYF